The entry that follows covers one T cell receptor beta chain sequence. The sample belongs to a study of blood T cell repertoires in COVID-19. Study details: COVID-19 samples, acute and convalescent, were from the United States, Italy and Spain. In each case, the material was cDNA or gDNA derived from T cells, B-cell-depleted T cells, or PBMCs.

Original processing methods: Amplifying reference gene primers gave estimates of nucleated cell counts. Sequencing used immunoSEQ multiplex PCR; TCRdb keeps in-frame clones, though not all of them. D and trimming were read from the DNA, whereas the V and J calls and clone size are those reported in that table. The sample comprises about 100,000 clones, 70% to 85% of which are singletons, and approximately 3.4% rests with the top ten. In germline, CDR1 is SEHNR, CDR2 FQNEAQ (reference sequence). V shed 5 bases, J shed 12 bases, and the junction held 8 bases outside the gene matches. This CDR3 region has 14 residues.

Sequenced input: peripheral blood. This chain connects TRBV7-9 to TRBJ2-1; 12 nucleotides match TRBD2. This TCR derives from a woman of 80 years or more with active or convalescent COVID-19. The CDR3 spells CASSIPRTSGVQFF. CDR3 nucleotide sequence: TGTGCCAGCAGCATACCCAGGACTAGCGGGGTGCAGTTCTTC.